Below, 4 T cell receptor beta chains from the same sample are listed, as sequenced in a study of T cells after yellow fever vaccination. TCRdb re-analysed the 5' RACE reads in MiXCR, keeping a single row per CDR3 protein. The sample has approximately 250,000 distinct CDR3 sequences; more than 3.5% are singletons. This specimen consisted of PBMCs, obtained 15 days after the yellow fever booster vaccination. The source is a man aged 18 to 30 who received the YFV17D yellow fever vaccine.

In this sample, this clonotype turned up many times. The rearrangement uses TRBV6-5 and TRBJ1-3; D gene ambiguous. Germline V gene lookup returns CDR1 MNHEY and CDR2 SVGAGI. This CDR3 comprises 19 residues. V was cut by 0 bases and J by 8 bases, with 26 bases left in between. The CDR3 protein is CASSYSKSNPDYVKDTIYF. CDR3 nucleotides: TGTGCCAGCAGTTACTCGAAGTCCAACCCCGACTACGTTAAAGACACCATATATTTT.

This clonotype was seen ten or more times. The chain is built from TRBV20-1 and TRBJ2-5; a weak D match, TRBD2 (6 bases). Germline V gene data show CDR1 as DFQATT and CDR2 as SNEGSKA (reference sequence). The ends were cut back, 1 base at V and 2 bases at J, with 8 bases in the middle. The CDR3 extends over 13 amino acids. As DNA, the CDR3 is TGCAGTGCTAGAGTTGGGACTCAAGAGACCCAGTACTTC. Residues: CSARVGTQETQYF.

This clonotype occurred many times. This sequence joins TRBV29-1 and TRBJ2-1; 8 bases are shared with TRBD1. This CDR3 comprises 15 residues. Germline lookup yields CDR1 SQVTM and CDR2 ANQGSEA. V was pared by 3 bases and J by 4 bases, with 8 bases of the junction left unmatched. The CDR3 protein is CSVEETGAGYNEQFF. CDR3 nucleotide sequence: TGCAGCGTTGAGGAGACAGGGGCGGGTTACAATGAGCAGTTCTTC.

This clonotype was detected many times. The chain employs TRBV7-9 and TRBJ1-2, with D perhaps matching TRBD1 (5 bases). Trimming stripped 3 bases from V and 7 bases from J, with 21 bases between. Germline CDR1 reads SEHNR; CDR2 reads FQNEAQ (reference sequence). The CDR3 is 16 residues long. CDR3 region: CASSFMEGKGVRGYTF. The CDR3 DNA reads TGTGCCAGCAGCTTTATGGAGGGGAAAGGAGTCCGTGGCTACACCTTC.